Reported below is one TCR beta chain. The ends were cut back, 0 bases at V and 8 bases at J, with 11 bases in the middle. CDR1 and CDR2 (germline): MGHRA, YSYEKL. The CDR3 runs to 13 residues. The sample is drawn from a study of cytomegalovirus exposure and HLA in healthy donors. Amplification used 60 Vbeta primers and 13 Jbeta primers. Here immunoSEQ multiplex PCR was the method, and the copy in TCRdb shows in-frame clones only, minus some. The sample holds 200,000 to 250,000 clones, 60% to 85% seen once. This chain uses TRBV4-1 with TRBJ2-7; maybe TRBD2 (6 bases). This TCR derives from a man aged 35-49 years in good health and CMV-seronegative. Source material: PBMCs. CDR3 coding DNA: TGCGCCAGCAGCCAAGATCGGCTAGCGCAGCAGTACTTC. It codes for CASSQDRLAQQYF.